This T cell receptor (beta chain) was obtained from a study of early T cells in non-severe SARS-CoV-2 infection. Study-level background: With bulk RNA from unsorted whole blood as input, sequencing yielded unpaired chains.

Attachment of unique molecular identifiers was made to individual cDNA molecules. TCRdb called the 5' RACE reads again in MiXCR, with one record for every CDR3 protein. The sample holds roughly 80,000 distinct CDR3 sequences; around 5.6% are singletons and the top ten take just under 8%. Notes on this clonotype: Its matching antigen is unknown.

Study outcomes and limitations: VDJdb matching, biased toward anti-spike CD8 responses, missed private and CD4 specificities.

J gave up 0 bases and V 5 bases, and 3 bases lay outside the gene matches. The CDR3 is 15 amino acids. CDR1 and CDR2 from the germline V gene are KGHDR and SFDVKD. This clonotype was sampled from an adult who was a healthcare worker with PCR-confirmed SARS-CoV-2 infection or an uninfected control (not recorded which). This chain uses TRBV24-1 with TRBJ2-3; 8 positions match TRBD2. The sample taken for sequencing was whole blood. This chain's CDR3 is CATSGLALSTDTQYF. The CDR3 DNA reads TGTGCCACCAGTGGACTAGCGCTTAGCACAGATACGCAGTATTTT.